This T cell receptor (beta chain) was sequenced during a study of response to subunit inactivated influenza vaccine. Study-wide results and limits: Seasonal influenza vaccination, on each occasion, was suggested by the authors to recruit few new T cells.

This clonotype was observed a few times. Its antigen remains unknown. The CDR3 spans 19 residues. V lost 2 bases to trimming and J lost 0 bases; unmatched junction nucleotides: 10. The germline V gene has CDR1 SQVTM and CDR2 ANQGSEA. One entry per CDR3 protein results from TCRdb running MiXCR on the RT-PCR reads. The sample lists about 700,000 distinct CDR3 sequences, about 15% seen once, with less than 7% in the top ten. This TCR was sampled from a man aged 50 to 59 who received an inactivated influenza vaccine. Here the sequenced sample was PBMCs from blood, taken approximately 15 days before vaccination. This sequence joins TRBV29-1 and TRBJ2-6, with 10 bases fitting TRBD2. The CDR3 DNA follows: TGCAGCGTTGAATTGCTAGCGGGAGCGAGGGGCTCTGGGGCCAACGTCCTGACTTTC. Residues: CSVELLAGARGSGANVLTF. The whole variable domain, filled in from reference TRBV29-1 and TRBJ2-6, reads SAVISQKPSRDICQRGTSLTIQCQVDSQVTMMFWYRQQPGQSLTLIATANQGSEATYESGFVIDKFPISRPNLTFSTLTVSNMSPEDSSIYLCSVELLAGARGSGANVLTFGAGSRLTVL.